This paragraph reports one T cell receptor beta chain. The antigen it recognizes is unknown. Per-base qualities were not stored, and no clone one base away is much larger. The CDR3 starts with the cysteine, ends with the phenylalanine, and has 14 residues. Just CDR3 DNA is preserved here, 42 bases in frame from base 1. CDR1 and CDR2, looked up from the germline V gene, are ENHRY and SYGVKD. Trimming at the junction amounts to 2 bases on V and 5 bases on J, and the germline ends lie 11 bases apart. The data were taken from a study of a mutant IDH1 vaccine in newly diagnosed glioma (dated by TCRdb to about 2021). Background for the entire study: Patients were given eight vaccinations, in weeks 1, 3, 5, 7, 11, 15, 19 and 23, which matched visits V03 through V10. The roughly 30 treated patients were 62.5% male and roughly 38% female, with a mean age of around 40 years. Before enrollment, patients had received standard therapy of radiotherapy alone, temozolomide alone, or radiochemotherapy with temozolomide; most received the combination. Vaccination began 4-6 weeks after radiotherapy alone, or alongside temozolomide cycles in the chemotherapy-containing groups. Peripheral blood was drawn at six visits: V03 (baseline), V05, V07, V10, V12 and V13. For exploratory analyses, longitudinal TCRB deep sequencing was carried out in about 25 treated patients wherever samples were available. Summary of the overall study and its limitations: PBMC samples for TCRB deep sequencing were selected based on availability. Immune responses induced by the vaccine were seen in around 94% of patients across multiple MHC alleles. The authors stated that sample limitations prevented analyses of patient blood samples from being reproduced. Pseudoprogression seemed to be unrelated to changes in the top peripheral T cell clonotypes found by TCRB sequencing.

The time point label of this sample denotes: week 5, during vaccination. Each vaccine dose was 300 ug of a 20-mer mutant IDH1 peptide in Montanide, given subcutaneously with topical imiquimod. Newly diagnosed WHO grade 3 or 4 IDH1-mutant astrocytomas showing loss of nuclear ATRX were present in the donors. The samples were drawn from NOA16, a multicentre, single-arm, open-label phase I trial in Germany that tested a mutant IDH1 peptide vaccine in humans for the first time. The DNeasy Blood and Tissue Kit was used to extract genomic DNA from EDTA blood for TCRB sequencing. Library preparation was by the immunoSEQ multiplex PCR assay. The hsTCRB Kit was used according to the manufacturer's protocol to amplify rearranged TCR beta chain sequences. Sequencing of TCRB libraries was carried out on an Illumina MiSeq. The source study handled its data this way. The proprietary platform of the kit vendor was used for demultiplexing, trimming and gene mapping. TCRdb carries this immuneACCESS record with in-frame sequences only. Its versions omit some clonotypes, under half of them owing to an unresolved V gene in the studies checked, with the rest unexplained. V and J calls and clone size are those listed in that table; D and trimming were worked out from the DNA. The sample table holds about 40,000 clones, of which more than 85% were seen once. The top ten clones comprise around 2.8% of the sample.

The TCR sequence derives from a man in his forties or fifties with glioma. The sequencing used PBMCs, collected from a glioma patient whose treatment included an IDH1 peptide vaccine. The chain is made from TRBV10-3 and TRBJ2-3, with the D segment identity uncertain. The CDR3 here reads CAISEGPKGDTQYF. The DNA reads TGTGCCATCAGTGAGGGGCCTAAGGGAGATACGCAGTATTTT.